Listed below are T cell receptor beta chains from one sample, sequenced in a study of blood T cell repertoires in COVID-19. Assay used: immunoSEQ multiplex PCR; TCRdb lists only in-frame clones, some missing. Of hundreds of thousands of clones listed, 90% are singletons. The sequenced material came from PBMCs or T cells enriched from blood (not recorded which). The receptors were gathered from a woman under 30 with acute COVID-19. Each CDR3 is given with its conserved first and last residue. The D gene is left open where the match is weak. Size is omitted from some rows. Given values are once, few, many or a class for expanded clones.

abundance	v_gene	j_gene	d_gene	CDR3nt	CDR3aa
once	TRBV6-4	TRBJ1-5	NA	TGTGCCAGCAGTCCAGAATATAGCAATCAGCCCCAGCATTTT	CASSPEYSNQPQHF
NA	TRBV10-3	TRBJ2-5	TRBD1	TGTGCCATCAGTGCGGGGACAGGACTTGGAGAGACCCAGTACTTC	CAISAGTGLGETQYF
NA	TRBV29-1	TRBJ2-7	NA	TGCAGCGTCCTAGGGGGTTTCTTCTACGAGCAGTACTTC	CSVLGGFFYEQYF
once	TRBV7-9	TRBJ1-5	TRBD1	TGTGCCAGCCGTGGACAGGGGGCAAATCAGCCCCAGCATTTT	CASRGQGANQPQHF
NA	TRBV28	TRBJ1-5	TRBD1	TGTGCCAGCAGGGGACAGGGCTGGGAGCCCCAGCATTTT	CASRGQGWEPQHF
NA	TRBV5-4	TRBJ2-5	NA	TGTGCCAGTCTCCTGAGCGGGCAAGAGACCCAGTACTTC	CASLLSGQETQYF
NA	TRBV30	TRBJ1-1	NA	TGTGCCTGGAGAACGGGTCCGGGGACTGAAGCTTTCTTT	CAWRTGPGTEAFF
NA	TRBV6-5	TRBJ2-7	TRBD1	TGTGCCAGCAGTTACGGGACAGGGGGCGCTAAGCAGTACTTC	CASSYGTGGAKQYF
NA	TRBV5-1	TRBJ2-7	TRBD1	TGCGCCAGCAGCTTGGAATCCAGGGGGTCCCGTACGATCTCCTACGAGCAGTACTTC	CASSLESRGSRTISYEQYF
NA	TRBV5-1	TRBJ2-1	TRBD1	TGCGCCAGCAGCTTAGGTACAGGGGTCCTGGGTGAGCAGTTCTTC	CASSLGTGVLGEQFF
NA	TRBV18	TRBJ2-3	TRBD1	TGTGCCAGCTCACTCGGGACAGGGGACGCAGATACGCAGTATTTT	CASSLGTGDADTQYF
NA	TRBV19	TRBJ1-5	NA	TGTGCCAGTACCGATCCGGCGGGGTGGCAGCCCCAGCATTTT	CASTDPAGWQPQHF
few	TRBV10-2	TRBJ2-7	TRBD2	TGCGCCAGCAGTGACCCGGGACTAGCGGGAGCCCTATTCGACTTC	CASSDPGLAGALFDF
NA	TRBV19	TRBJ2-3	NA	TGTGCCAGTAGTATCTGGGCCGGGACTAGCACAGATACGCAGTATTTT	CASSIWAGTSTDTQYF
NA	TRBV5-6	TRBJ1-1	TRBD1	TGTGCCAGCAGCTTCGACAGGGTTTCGGGTGGTTTCTTT	CASSFDRVSGGFF
NA	TRBV5-4	TRBJ2-3	NA	TGTGCCAGCAGCTTCGACAGCCCTAGCACAGATACGCAGTATTTT	CASSFDSPSTDTQYF
few	TRBV6-6	TRBJ2-7	TRBD1	TGTGCCAGCAGTTCAAACAGGGGGGAGCAGTACTTC	CASSSNRGEQYF
NA	TRBV12-5	TRBJ2-4	TRBD1	TGTGCTAGTGGCCTCAGGACAGGTGGGTTAGCCAAAAACATTCAGTACTTC	CASGLRTGGLAKNIQYF
once	TRBV30	TRBJ2-2	TRBD1	TGTGCCTGGAGTACTGATGGGACAGGGGGTGACGGGGAGCTGTTTTTT	CAWSTDGTGGDGELFF
once	TRBV6-5	TRBJ1-6	NA	TGTGCCAGCAGACCCGGGACAAATAATTCACCCCTCCACTTT	CASRPGTNNSPLHF
many	TRBV9	TRBJ2-1	NA	TGTGCCAGCAGCGTAGCCCGCGGGTCCTACAATGAGCAGTTCTTC	CASSVARGSYNEQFF
NA	TRBV19	TRBJ2-3	TRBD1	TGTGCCAGTAGTCCGCGGGACAGGGGAACAGATACGCAGTATTTT	CASSPRDRGTDTQYF
NA	TRBV11-3	TRBJ1-3	NA	TGTGCCAGCAGCTCACGGGAGTCTGGAAACACCATATATTTT	CASSSRESGNTIYF
NA	TRBV6-1	TRBJ1-3	NA	TGTGCCAGCAGTGAAGCGACAGACTCTGGAAACACCATATATTTT	CASSEATDSGNTIYF
NA	TRBV28	TRBJ2-1	TRBD2	TGTGCCAGCACGACTAGCGGGCCGAAGGTGGGTGAGCAGTTCTTC	CASTTSGPKVGEQFF
NA	TRBV7-9	TRBJ2-7	TRBD2	TGTGCCAGCAGCTTAGGTCTCAGGGAGGGCCCCTCCTACGAGCAGTACTTC	CASSLGLREGPSYEQYF
NA	TRBV27	TRBJ1-4	TRBD1	TGTGCCAGCAGAGATGCGGGACAGATTAATGAAAAACTGTTTTTT	CASRDAGQINEKLFF
NA	TRBV6-5	TRBJ2-3	NA	TGTGCCAGCAGTTCTCCTGGAGGGAGCGGAACAGATACGCAGTATTTT	CASSSPGGSGTDTQYF
NA	TRBV21-1	TRBJ1-2	NA	TGTGCCAGCAGCCCCCATGGTAGGACATTGCGCCAATATGGCTACACCTTC	CASSPHGRTLRQYGYTF
NA	TRBV5-1	TRBJ1-1	NA	TGCGCCAGCAGACCCACTTTGAACACTGAAGCTTTCTTT	CASRPTLNTEAFF
NA	TRBV28	TRBJ2-7	NA	TGTGCCAGCAGTGCCTACTACGAGCAGTACTTC	CASSAYYEQYF
NA	TRBV3-1/TRBV3-2	TRBJ2-3	NA	TGTGCCAGCAGCCTCGACGACAACACAGATACGCAGTATTTT	CASSLDDNTDTQYF
NA	TRBV24-1	TRBJ2-3	TRBD2	TGTGCCACCAGTGATTTGTCCGGAGGTAGCGGGAGAACTGATACGCAGTATTTT	CATSDLSGGSGRTDTQYF
once	TRBV30	TRBJ2-1	TRBD2	TGTGCCTGGAGTGTAGCGGGAGGCCCGCCTATTTACAATGAGCAGTTCTTC	CAWSVAGGPPIYNEQFF
NA	TRBV9	TRBJ2-3	TRBD2	TGTGCCAGCAGCGTCGGGCTAGCGGTTAGCACAGATACGCAGTATTTT	CASSVGLAVSTDTQYF
NA	TRBV27	TRBJ2-2	NA	TGTGCCAGCAGAGCAGCTAGGTCGGGCACCGGGGAGCTGTTTTTT	CASRAARSGTGELFF
NA	TRBV5-1	TRBJ1-2	NA	TGCGCCAGCAGCTCGACGGGAAACTATGGCTACACCTTC	CASSSTGNYGYTF
NA	TRBV24-1	TRBJ1-5	NA	TGTGCCACCAGTCCCCGGGGGGGACGCAATCAGCCCCAGCATTTT	CATSPRGGRNQPQHF
NA	TRBV11-3	TRBJ2-2	TRBD2	TGTGCCAGCAGCTCCCCTAGCGGGAGGAACACCGGGGAGCTGTTTTTT	CASSSPSGRNTGELFF
NA	TRBV9	TRBJ2-3	TRBD2	TGTGCCAGCAGCGTATCCCCGTCCTCGCTAGCGGGTAGCACAGATACGCAGTATTTT	CASSVSPSSLAGSTDTQYF
NA	TRBV24-1	TRBJ1-2	TRBD1	TGTGCCACCAGTGATCCCGGGACAGGGGGCGAAGGCTACACCTTC	CATSDPGTGGEGYTF
NA	TRBV7-2	TRBJ1-1	NA	TGTGCCAGCAGCCCTACGGGGAACACTGAAGCTTTCTTT	CASSPTGNTEAFF
NA	TRBV11-2	TRBJ1-1	TRBD1	TGTGCCAGCAGCTCCGCGACAGGGCACAACACTGAAGCTTTCTTT	CASSSATGHNTEAFF
NA	TRBV5-1	TRBJ1-1	NA	TGCGCCAGCAGCTTGGGCGAGTGGAACACTGAAGCTTTCTTT	CASSLGEWNTEAFF
few	TRBV6-6	TRBJ2-6	TRBD1	TGTGCCAGCAGTCGTCGACAGGGGGGTGCAGGGGCCAACGTCCTGACTTTC	CASSRRQGGAGANVLTF
few	TRBV29-1	TRBJ1-5	NA	TGCAGCGTTGTGGGGGGGGAGGGACAGCCCCAGCATTTT	CSVVGGEGQPQHF
NA	TRBV9	TRBJ1-6	TRBD1	TGTGCCAGCAGCGTAGATCTGGAGACCGCCGGGACAGGGGCATCACCCCTCCACTTT	CASSVDLETAGTGASPLHF
NA	TRBV11-3	TRBJ1-2	NA	TGTGCCAGCAGCTTAGGCCCCTTACGGGATCACTATGGCTACACCTTC	CASSLGPLRDHYGYTF
once	TRBV11-3	TRBJ2-1	NA	TGTGCCAGCAGCTTAGACTCCTCCTACAATGAGCAGTTCTTC	CASSLDSSYNEQFF
once	TRBV11-2	TRBJ2-1	NA	TGTGCCAGCAGCTACTTTCGCAATGAGCAGTTCTTC	CASSYFRNEQFF
NA	TRBV18	TRBJ1-1	TRBD1	TGTGCCAGCTCACCTAGTTGGACAGGGGGAGCTTTCTTT	CASSPSWTGGAFF
NA	TRBV5-4	TRBJ2-1	TRBD2	TGTGCCAGCAGCTTACGGCGGGAGAAATACAATGAGCAGTTCTTC	CASSLRREKYNEQFF
NA	TRBV5-1	TRBJ1-1	NA	TGCGCCAGCAGCTTGTCTGGGGCCAACACTGAAGCTTTCTTT	CASSLSGANTEAFF
many	TRBV7-2	TRBJ1-2	NA	TGTGCCAGCAGCCCCCCGGGGTGGGGAGGGGTTCTTTGGGGCTACACCTTC	CASSPPGWGGVLWGYTF
NA	TRBV7-2	TRBJ2-5	NA	TGTGCCAGCAGCTCCGGGGACACGAGGAAGACCCAGTACTTC	CASSSGDTRKTQYF
few	TRBV28	TRBJ1-2	TRBD1	TGTGCCAGCAGTCCCCGTAGACAGGGGATGGATGGCTACACCTTC	CASSPRRQGMDGYTF
NA	TRBV7-9	TRBJ2-1	TRBD1	TGTGCCAGCAGCTCTAGGGACAGAGCCTCCTACAATGAGCAGTTCTTC	CASSSRDRASYNEQFF
NA	TRBV24-1	TRBJ2-5	TRBD2	TGTGCCACCAGTGACCACGGACTAGCAGAGCCCCAGTACTTC	CATSDHGLAEPQYF
NA	TRBV25-1	TRBJ1-1	TRBD1	TGTGCCAGCAGTGCGTTGGACAGGGGCCTCAACACTGAAGCTTTCTTT	CASSALDRGLNTEAFF
once	TRBV7-3	TRBJ2-1	TRBD2	TGTGCCAGCAGCCTGGGGGCGGGAGGGCATCAGAATGAGCAGTTCTTC	CASSLGAGGHQNEQFF